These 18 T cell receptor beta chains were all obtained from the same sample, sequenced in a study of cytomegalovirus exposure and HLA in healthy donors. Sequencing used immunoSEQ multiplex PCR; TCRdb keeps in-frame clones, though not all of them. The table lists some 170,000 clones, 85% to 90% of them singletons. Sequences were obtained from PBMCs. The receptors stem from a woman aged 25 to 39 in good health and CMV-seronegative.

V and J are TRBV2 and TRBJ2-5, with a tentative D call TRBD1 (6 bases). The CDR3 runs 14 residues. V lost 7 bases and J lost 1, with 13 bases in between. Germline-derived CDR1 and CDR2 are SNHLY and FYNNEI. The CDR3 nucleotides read TGTGCCAGCACCGGCAGGACAGCCCAAGAGACCCAGTACTTC. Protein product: CASTGRTAQETQYF.

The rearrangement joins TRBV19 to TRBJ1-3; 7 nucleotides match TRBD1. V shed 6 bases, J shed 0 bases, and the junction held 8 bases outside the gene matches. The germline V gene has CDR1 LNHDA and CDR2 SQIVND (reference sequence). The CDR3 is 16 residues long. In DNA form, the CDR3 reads TGTGCCAGTAGCCCCAGACAGGGAATCTCTGGAAACACCATATATTTT. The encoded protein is CASSPRQGISGNTIYF.

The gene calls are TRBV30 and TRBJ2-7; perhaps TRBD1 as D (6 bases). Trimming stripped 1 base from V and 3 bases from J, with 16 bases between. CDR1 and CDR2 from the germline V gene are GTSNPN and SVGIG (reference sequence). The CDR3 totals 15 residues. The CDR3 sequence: CAWSAGTLLNYEQYF. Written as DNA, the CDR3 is TGTGCCTGGAGTGCCGGGACACTTCTGAACTACGAGCAGTACTTC. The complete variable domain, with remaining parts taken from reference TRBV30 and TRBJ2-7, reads SQTIHQWPATLVQPVGSPLSLECTVEGTSNPNLYWYRQAAGRGLQLLFYSVGIGQISSEVPQNLSASRPQDRQFILSSKKLLLSDSGFYLCAWSAGTLLNYEQYFGPGTRLTVT.

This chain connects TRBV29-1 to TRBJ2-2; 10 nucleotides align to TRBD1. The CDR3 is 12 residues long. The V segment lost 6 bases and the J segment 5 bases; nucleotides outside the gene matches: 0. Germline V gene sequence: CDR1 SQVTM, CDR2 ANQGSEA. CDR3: CSVGQGTGELFF. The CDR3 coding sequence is TGCAGCGTGGGACAGGGGACCGGGGAGCTGTTTTTT.

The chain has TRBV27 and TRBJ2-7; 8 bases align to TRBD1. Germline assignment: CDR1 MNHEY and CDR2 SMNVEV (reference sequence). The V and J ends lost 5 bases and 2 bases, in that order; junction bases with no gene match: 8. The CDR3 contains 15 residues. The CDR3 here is CASSLGQGGPYEQYF. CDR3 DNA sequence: TGTGCCAGCAGTCTAGGACAGGGTGGGCCCTACGAGCAGTACTTC.

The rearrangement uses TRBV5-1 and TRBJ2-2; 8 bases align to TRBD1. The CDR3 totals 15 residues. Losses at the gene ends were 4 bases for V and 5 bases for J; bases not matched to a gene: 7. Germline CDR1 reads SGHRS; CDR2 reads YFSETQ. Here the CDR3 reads CASSRGQALTGELFF. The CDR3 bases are TGCGCCAGCAGCCGGGGACAGGCTCTGACCGGGGAGCTGTTTTTT.

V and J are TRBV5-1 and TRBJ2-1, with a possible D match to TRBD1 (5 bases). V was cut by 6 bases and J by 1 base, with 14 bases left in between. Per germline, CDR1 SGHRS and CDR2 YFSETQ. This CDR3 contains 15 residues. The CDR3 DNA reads TGCGCCAGCAATGAAGGGGTTCGTTCCTACAATGAGCAGTTCTTC. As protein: CASNEGVRSYNEQFF.

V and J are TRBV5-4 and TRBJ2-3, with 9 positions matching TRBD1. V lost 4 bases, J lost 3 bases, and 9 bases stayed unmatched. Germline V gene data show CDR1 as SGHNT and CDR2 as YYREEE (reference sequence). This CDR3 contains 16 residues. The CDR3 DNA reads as TGTGCCAGCAGCCCTCCCCCGGGACAGGGTACAGATACGCAGTATTTT. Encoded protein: CASSPPPGQGTDTQYF.

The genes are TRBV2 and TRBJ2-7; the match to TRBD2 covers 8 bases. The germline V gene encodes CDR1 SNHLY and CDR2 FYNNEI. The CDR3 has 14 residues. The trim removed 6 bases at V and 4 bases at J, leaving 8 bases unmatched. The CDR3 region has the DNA TGTGCCAGCAGGCCCCTAGCGGGTCGATACGAGCAGTACTTC. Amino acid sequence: CASRPLAGRYEQYF.

The CDR3 bases are TGCGCCAGCAGCTTGACGAGGACAGGGTGGTTCTTC. Translated, it gives CASSLTRTGWFF. The chain links TRBV5-1 to TRBJ2-1; 8 nucleotides line up with TRBD1. CDR1 and CDR2 from the germline V gene are SGHRS and YFSETQ. CDR3 length: 12 residues. The junction had 6 bases not matched to a gene; V was cut back by 1 base and J by 15 bases.

CDR3 DNA sequence: TGCGCCAGCAGCCCGGGGACTGCTGAGGCCACTGAAGCTTTCTTT. Encoded protein: CASSPGTAEATEAFF. The genes are TRBV4-3 and TRBJ1-1; a weak D match, TRBD1 (5 bases). The V end was cut by 4 bases, the J end by 4 bases, with 16 bases between. CDR1 is LGHNA, CDR2 YSLEER, per germline. The CDR3 is 15 amino acids.

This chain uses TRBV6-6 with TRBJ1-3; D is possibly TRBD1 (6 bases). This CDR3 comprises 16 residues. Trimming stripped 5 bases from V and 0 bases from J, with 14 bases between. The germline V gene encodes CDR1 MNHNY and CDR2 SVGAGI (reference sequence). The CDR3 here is CASSPGTLVSGNTIYF. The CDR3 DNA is TGTGCCAGCAGTCCCGGGACATTGGTCTCTGGAAACACCATATATTTT.

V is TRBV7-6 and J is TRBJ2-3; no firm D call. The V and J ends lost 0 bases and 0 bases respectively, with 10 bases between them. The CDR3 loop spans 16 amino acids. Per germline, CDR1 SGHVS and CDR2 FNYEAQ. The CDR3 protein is CASSLAYTFSTDTQYF. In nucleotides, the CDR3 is TGTGCCAGCAGCTTAGCGTACACATTTAGCACAGATACGCAGTATTTT.

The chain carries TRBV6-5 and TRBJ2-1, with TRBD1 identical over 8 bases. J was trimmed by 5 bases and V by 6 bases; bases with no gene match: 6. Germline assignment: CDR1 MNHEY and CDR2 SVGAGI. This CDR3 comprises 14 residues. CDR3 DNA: TGTGCCAGCAGAAGACAGGGGACGAACAATGAGCAGTTCTTC. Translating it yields CASRRQGTNNEQFF.

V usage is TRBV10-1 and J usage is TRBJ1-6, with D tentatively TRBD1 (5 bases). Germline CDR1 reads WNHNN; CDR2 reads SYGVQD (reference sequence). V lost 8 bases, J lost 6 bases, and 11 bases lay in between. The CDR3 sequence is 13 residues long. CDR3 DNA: TGCGCCAGCTCCGGGGGGACTAATTCACCCCTCCACTTT. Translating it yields CASSGGTNSPLHF.

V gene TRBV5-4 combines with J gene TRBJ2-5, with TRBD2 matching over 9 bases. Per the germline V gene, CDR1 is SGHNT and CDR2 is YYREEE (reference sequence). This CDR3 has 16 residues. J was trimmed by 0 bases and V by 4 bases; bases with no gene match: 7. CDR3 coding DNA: TGTGCCAGCAGCGAAGGTCTAGCGGGGTACCAAGAGACCCAGTACTTC. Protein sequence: CASSEGLAGYQETQYF. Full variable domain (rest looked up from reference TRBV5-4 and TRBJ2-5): ETGVTQSPTHLIKTRGQQVTLRCSSQSGHNTVSWYQQALGQGPQFIFQYYREEENGRGNFPPRFSGLQFPNYSSELNVNALELDDSALYLCASSEGLAGYQETQYFGPGTRLLVL.

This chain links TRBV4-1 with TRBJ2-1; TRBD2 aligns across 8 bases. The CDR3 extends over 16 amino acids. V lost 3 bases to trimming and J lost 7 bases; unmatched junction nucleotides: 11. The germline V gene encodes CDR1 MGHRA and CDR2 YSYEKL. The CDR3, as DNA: TGCGCCAGCAGCCACCCCCGGCGGGGGGCAGGGAATGAGCAGTTCTTC. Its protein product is CASSHPRRGAGNEQFF.

In DNA form, the CDR3 reads TGTGCCAGCAGTTTGTCCCTGAACTATGGCTACACCTTC. Amino acids: CASSLSLNYGYTF. The chain couples TRBV6-6 to TRBJ1-2; D call uncertain. V shed 4 bases and J shed 2 bases, with 8 bases lying between them. This CDR3 comprises 13 residues. The germline V gene encodes CDR1 MNHNY and CDR2 SVGAGI (reference sequence).